The rows below give T cell receptor beta chains drawn from one sample of a study of blood T cell repertoires in COVID-19. Libraries were prepared by immunoSEQ multiplex PCR; TCRdb keeps only in-frame clonotypes and omits some of them. The sample records 350,000 or so clones, approximately 90% being singletons. The sequenced sample was peripheral blood. Receptors originate from a woman in her fifties or sixties with COVID-19, enrolled during active disease. CDR3s include the opening cysteine and the closing phenylalanine or tryptophan. A D gene is named only where the DNA matches it firmly. Not all rows give a size; the values are once, few, many and, for expanded clones, a class.

D	size	V	J	length	CDR3	DNA
-	-	TRBV6-5	TRBJ1-6	15	CASSYSGVYNSPLHF	TGTGCCAGCAGTTACTCAGGGGTATATAATTCACCCCTCCACTTT
-	-	TRBV7-9	TRBJ1-2	13	CASSFGHDYGYTF	TGTGCCAGCAGCTTCGGACACGACTATGGCTACACCTTC
TRBD1	-	TRBV30	TRBJ2-7	14	CAWSFGTGEYEQYF	TGTGCCTGGAGTTTCGGGACAGGGGAATACGAGCAGTACTTC
TRBD1	-	TRBV28	TRBJ1-5	14	CASSPYRGNQPQHF	TGTGCCAGCAGCCCTTACAGGGGGAACCAGCCCCAGCATTTT
-	-	TRBV7-3	TRBJ2-1	14	CASSTDSEGNEQFF	TGTGCCAGCAGCACCGACAGCGAAGGCAATGAGCAGTTCTTC
-	-	TRBV10-3	TRBJ1-1	12	CAISETVDWAFF	TGTGCCATCAGTGAGACAGTCGATTGGGCTTTCTTT
TRBD1	-	TRBV11-2	TRBJ2-5	13	CASSSQGEETQYF	TGTGCCAGCAGCTCTCAGGGGGAAGAGACCCAGTACTTC
-	-	TRBV5-1	TRBJ1-1	14	CASRGGAEGTEAFF	TGCGCCAGCAGGGGGGGAGCCGAGGGCACTGAAGCTTTCTTT
-	-	TRBV9	TRBJ1-2	13	CASSTQGRAEATF	TGTGCCAGCAGCACCCAGGGGAGGGCGGAGGCCACCTTC
-	-	TRBV30	TRBJ1-6	16	CAWSLASPKGNSPLHF	TGTGCCTGGAGTCTTGCCAGCCCGAAGGGGAATTCACCCCTCCACTTT
TRBD1	-	TRBV6-5	TRBJ1-2	14	CASRRDRGPYGYTF	TGTGCCAGCAGGAGGGACAGGGGGCCGTATGGCTACACCTTC
TRBD1	-	TRBV4-1	TRBJ1-1	14	CASSQQGAATEAFF	TGCGCCAGCAGCCAACAGGGGGCGGCCACTGAAGCTTTCTTT
-	-	TRBV7-7	TRBJ1-1	13	CASSFTENTEAFF	TGTGCCAGCAGCTTTACAGAGAACACTGAAGCTTTCTTT
-	-	TRBV14	TRBJ1-2	13	CASSQEVHRRYTF	TGTGCCAGCAGCCAAGAAGTACACAGGCGCTACACCTTC
-	-	TRBV6-5	TRBJ1-2	14	CASSLRTADYGYTF	TGTGCCAGCAGTTTGAGGACAGCCGACTATGGCTACACCTTC
TRBD2	-	TRBV7-2	TRBJ2-5	17	CASSDWTSGGYQETQYF	TGTGCCAGCAGCGACTGGACTAGCGGGGGGTACCAAGAGACCCAGTACTTC
TRBD2	-	TRBV28	TRBJ2-3	12	CASSLGLAAEYF	TGTGCCAGCAGTTTAGGACTAGCGGCTGAGTATTTT
-	-	TRBV19	TRBJ1-3	17	CASSTQPRTASGNTIYF	TGTGCCAGTAGTACCCAACCTCGGACAGCCTCTGGAAACACCATATATTTT
TRBD1	-	TRBV29-1	TRBJ1-4	12	CSVRTGDEKLFF	TGCAGCGTTAGGACAGGGGATGAAAAACTGTTTTTT
TRBD2	-	TRBV11-2	TRBJ2-3	15	CASSPSGGAEDTQYF	TGTGCCAGCAGCCCAAGCGGGGGGGCTGAAGATACGCAGTATTTT
-	-	TRBV30	TRBJ1-6	15	CAWSITLGDNSPLHF	TGTGCCTGGAGTATTACGTTAGGAGATAATTCACCCCTCCACTTT
-	once	TRBV7-8	TRBJ2-6	16	CASSTGQPSGANVLTF	TGTGCCAGCAGCACTGGACAACCCTCTGGGGCCAACGTCCTGACTTTC
TRBD2	once	TRBV20-1	TRBJ2-5	19	CSASSGWDVAGPLQETQYF	TGCAGTGCTAGTAGTGGTTGGGACGTAGCGGGGCCGCTCCAAGAGACCCAGTACTTC
TRBD2	-	TRBV27	TRBJ2-3	19	CASSFRLAGGMNLNNTQYF	TGTGCCAGCAGTTTTCGGCTAGCGGGGGGCATGAACCTAAACAATACGCAGTATTTT
TRBD2	-	TRBV11-3	TRBJ2-1	16	CAGQCPRGGGGCEQFF	TGTGCCGGACAGTGCCCGCGGGGGGGCGGTGGTTGTGAGCAGTTCTTC
-	once	TRBV19	TRBJ1-4	16	CASSTNRGLWDEKLFF	TGTGCCAGTAGTACCAACCGTGGACTATGGGATGAAAAACTGTTTTTT
TRBD1	once	TRBV12-5	TRBJ1-1	13	CASGEGQYTEAFF	TGTGCTAGTGGTGAGGGACAGTACACTGAAGCTTTCTTT
TRBD1	once	TRBV6-5	TRBJ1-6	15	CASSLQGADNSPLHF	TGTGCCAGCAGTCTACAGGGGGCGGATAATTCACCCCTCCACTTT
TRBD1	-	TRBV6-1	TRBJ2-7	16	CASSGGRDRMGSEQYF	TGTGCCAGCAGTGGGGGAAGGGACAGGATGGGCTCCGAGCAGTACTTC
TRBD1	few	TRBV2	TRBJ1-1	16	CASSVGQGPGASEAFF	TGTGCCAGCAGTGTTGGACAGGGGCCGGGGGCCTCTGAAGCTTTCTTT
-	-	TRBV5-4	TRBJ1-2	13	CASSQPQGVGYTF	TGTGCCAGCAGCCAACCCCAAGGGGTTGGCTACACCTTC
TRBD1	-	TRBV6-5	TRBJ1-4	14	CASRTTGMAEKLFF	TGTGCCAGCCGAACGACAGGGATGGCTGAAAAACTGTTTTTT
-	-	TRBV25-1	TRBJ1-2	13	CASSPGHYYGYTF	TGTGCCAGCAGTCCAGGGCATTACTATGGCTACACCTTC
-	-	TRBV4-2	TRBJ2-2	15	CASSQDIGATGELFF	TGTGCCAGCAGCCAAGATATAGGGGCGACCGGGGAGCTGTTTTTT
-	once	TRBV5-6	TRBJ1-6	17	CASTLGRGLISNSPLHF	TGTGCCAGCACCCTAGGCCGGGGTCTAATCAGTAATTCACCCCTCCACTTT
-	-	TRBV10-2	TRBJ1-5	15	CASSVADSRDQPQHF	TGCGCCAGCAGCGTAGCAGACAGCAGGGATCAGCCCCAGCATTTT
-	-	TRBV5-1	TRBJ2-5	17	CASSLAGAVLTKETQYF	TGCGCCAGCAGCTTGGCAGGGGCCGTCCTAACTAAAGAGACCCAGTACTTC
-	once	TRBV28	TRBJ2-5	15	CASSWVGGSQETQYF	TGTGCCAGCAGTTGGGTAGGGGGATCCCAAGAGACCCAGTACTTC
TRBD2	-	TRBV28	TRBJ2-7	15	CASSFMSSGGIEQYF	TGTGCCAGCAGTTTTATGTCTAGCGGGGGAATAGAGCAGTACTTC
-	once	TRBV6-5	TRBJ1-2	11	CASTRMRGYTF	TGTGCCAGCACCCGAATGAGAGGCTACACCTTC
-	-	TRBV5-1	TRBJ2-1	15	CASSRGTIPYNEQFF	TGCGCCAGCAGCCGTGGGACAATCCCCTACAATGAGCAGTTCTTC